What follows describes a single T cell receptor beta chain. The antigen is unknown. These data originate in a study of CD8 T cells in ankylosing spondylitis. The study's findings and limits: Matched ankylosing spondylitis synovial fluid reportedly contained a significantly enriched population of disease-linked clones. For ankylosing spondylitis blood, a TCR beta motif of about eight highly homologous variants appeared characteristic.

Germline V gene data show CDR1 as SQVTM and CDR2 as ANQGSEA. This CDR3 has 14 amino acids. V lost 3 bases and J lost 8; bases outside the gene matches: 6. Quantitative 5'-RACE with molecular barcodes generated TCR beta libraries. Each CDR3 protein gets one entry after TCRdb re-called the 5' RACE reads with MiXCR. The table records roughly 470,000 distinct CDR3 sequences, roughly 26% of them present only once. Sequenced sample: blood, either unsorted or a sorted T cell fraction (not recorded which). This rearrangement joins TRBV29-1 to TRBJ1-4; TRBD1 matches at 10 bases. The sequence was collected from a male donor with ankylosing spondylitis. CDR3 sequence: CSVDRTGGGEKLFF. The DNA of the CDR3 is TGCAGCGTTGACCGGACAGGGGGAGGCGAAAAACTGTTTTTT. Full variable domain (remainder filled in from reference TRBV29-1 and TRBJ1-4): SAVISQKPSRDICQRGTSLTIQCQVDSQVTMMFWYRQQPGQSLTLIATANQGSEATYESGFVIDKFPISRPNLTFSTLTVSNMSPEDSSIYLCSVDRTGGGEKLFFGSGTQLSVL.